Listed below are T cell receptor beta chains from one sample, sequenced in a study of cytomegalovirus exposure and HLA in healthy donors. TCRdb keeps only in-frame clones here, not all; method: immunoSEQ multiplex PCR. The listing contains around 34,000 clones. The sequenced sample was PBMCs. These receptors were obtained from a woman in her thirties or forties in good health and CMV-seropositive. Both conserved end residues are part of each CDR3. A D gene is named only where the DNA matches it firmly.

>TRBV6-6|TRBJ1-5|14|NA
CASSYLGGDQPQHF
>TRBV4-1|TRBJ2-3|16|NA
CASSQGLSQGLDTQYF
>TRBV28|TRBJ1-2|14|NA
CASSQGSSNYGYTF
>TRBV10-2|TRBJ2-5|12|NA
CAIGALGETQYF
>TRBV4-1|TRBJ2-2|15|TRBD2
CASSRTGTSDRELFF
>TRBV11-2|TRBJ1-1|16|NA
CASSLFSVSMNTEAFF
>TRBV18|TRBJ1-3|17|TRBD1
CASSPRDRGATGNTIYF
>TRBV5-1|TRBJ2-1|15|TRBD2
CASSYPSGGVNEQFF
>TRBV5-1|TRBJ2-1|15|TRBD2
CASSLLAGGPYEQFF
>TRBV7-9|TRBJ1-3|13|TRBD1
CASTEGAPNTIYF
>TRBV9|TRBJ1-6|17|TRBD1
CASSVGQGALGNSPLHF
>TRBV19|TRBJ1-1|16|NA
CASSIRGVLGNTEAFF
>TRBV27|TRBJ1-4|16|NA
CASSWRRGVYNEKLFF
>TRBV7-9|TRBJ2-2|15|TRBD2
CASTPTSANTGELFF
>TRBV5-6|TRBJ1-3|12|NA
CASSLTGNTIYF
>TRBV10-1|TRBJ1-4|13|NA
CASSESLNEKLFF
>TRBV4-2|TRBJ2-5|15|TRBD1
CASSRQQGQEETQYF
>TRBV2|TRBJ2-7|11|TRBD2
CASRQTGTILF